A single sample gave rise to the 19 T cell receptor beta chains below, sequenced in a study of vaccination effects on CD4 cells after COVID-19. Antigen-specific CD4+ T cells expanded by the ViraFEST assay with viral peptide pools were then sequenced. Culture proceeded for under twelve days, and CD4+ T cells were then isolated. It was two doses of either the BNT162b2 or mRNA-1273 vaccine that participants received. Sequencing was performed with immunoSEQ multiplex PCR; in TCRdb, only in-frame clones are kept and a portion is missing. The sample lists 9,500 to 15,000 clones; about 65% were seen once. Which antigens these TCRs recognize remains unknown. This specimen consisted of CD4+ T cells from PBMCs cultured with SARS-CoV-2 spike peptides, obtained after COVID-19 vaccination. The source of these receptors is a human donor who received a COVID-19 vaccine.

The J gene is TRBJ2-5, the V gene TRBV5-4, with a weak D call TRBD1 (6 bases). This CDR3 has 13 amino acids. Trimming shortened V by 5 bases and J by 4 bases, and 12 bases separated the two germline ends. The germline gives CDR1 SGHNT, CDR2 YYREEE (reference sequence). In DNA, the CDR3 is TGTGCCAGCAGTTTTCCAGGGGCAGAGACCCAGTACTTC. It codes for CASSFPGAETQYF.

This chain joins TRBV19 and TRBJ2-1; D is undetermined. The CDR3 extends over 17 amino acids. V lost 6 bases and J 0 bases, leaving 18 bases between the germline ends. The germline V gene encodes CDR1 LNHDA and CDR2 SQIVND (reference sequence). CDR3 in DNA: TGTGCCAGTAGATCCACCGAGCCACCGAGCTCCTACAATGAGCAGTTCTTC. Translating it yields CASRSTEPPSSYNEQFF.

The rearrangement uses TRBV6-5 and TRBJ2-7; 7 nucleotides align to TRBD1. The V and J ends lost 5 bases and 1 base, in that order; junction bases with no gene match: 2. The CDR3 spans 13 residues. Germline CDR1 reads MNHEY; CDR2 reads SVGAGI. The CDR3 DNA is TGTGCCAGCAGTACAGGGGAATCCTACGAGCAGTACTTC. This translates into CASSTGESYEQYF.

This chain links TRBV7-9 with TRBJ2-6; D unresolved. This CDR3 is built from 13 residues. Deletions cut 5 bases from V and 0 bases from J, with 2 bases between. Germline V gene data show CDR1 as SEHNR and CDR2 as FQNEAQ (reference sequence). CDR3: CASSHSGANVLTF. Written as DNA, the CDR3 is TGTGCCAGCAGCCACTCTGGGGCCAACGTCCTGACTTTC.

The chain has TRBV6-6 and TRBJ1-1; no clear D. The germline V gene encodes CDR1 MNHNY and CDR2 SVGAGI (reference sequence). V dropped 6 bases and J dropped 6 bases, with 14 bases sitting between them. The CDR3 consists of 13 residues. CDR3 region: CASSLPRAAEAFF. The CDR3 DNA sequence: TGTGCCAGCAGCCTACCGAGGGCGGCTGAAGCTTTCTTT.

This chain joins TRBV7-2 and TRBJ1-5, with D unclear. The CDR3 has 11 amino acids. Germline CDR1 SGHTA, CDR2 FQGNSA. Trimming cost V 8 bases and J 4 bases, with 6 bases left between them. Written as DNA, the CDR3 is TGTGCCAGCGGCCTGAATCAGCCCCAGCATTTT. This codes for CASGLNQPQHF.

The V gene is TRBV5-1, the J gene TRBJ1-6, with 10 bases fitting TRBD1. Germline CDR1 SGHRS, CDR2 YFSETQ. V lost 4 bases to trimming and J lost 9 bases; unmatched junction nucleotides: 7. CDR3 length: 15 amino acids. The CDR3 is CASSLEGQGGSPLHF. The CDR3 DNA reads TGCGCCAGCAGCCTGGAAGGACAGGGGGGTTCACCCCTCCACTTT.

The sample holds one count of this clone. J is TRBJ2-1 and V is TRBV18; 7 bases are shared with TRBD2. The CDR3 sequence is 16 residues long. The V gene's germline CDR1 is KGHSH and CDR2 LQKENI. With 2 bases clipped from V and 9 bases from J, the junction kept 13 bases outside the gene matches. This chain's CDR3 is CASSPNSGLVQVEQFF. The CDR3 DNA follows: TGTGCCAGCTCACCAAATTCTGGACTAGTACAGGTTGAGCAGTTCTTC.

This rearrangement joins TRBV4-1 to TRBJ2-5; 7 positions agree with TRBD2. The CDR3 loop spans 16 amino acids. From germline, CDR1 is MGHRA and CDR2 YSYEKL. Germline trimming cut 4 bases from V and 4 bases from J; bases unmatched to any gene: 12. CDR3 sequence: CASSPNPRLAGETQYF. The DNA for the CDR3 is TGCGCCAGCAGCCCCAATCCTCGACTAGCTGGAGAGACCCAGTACTTC.

The chain carries TRBV25-1 and TRBJ2-1; possible D gene TRBD1, 6 bases. V lost 8 bases and J lost 4, with 15 bases in between. The CDR3 has 14 residues. Germline loops: CDR1 MGHDK, CDR2 SYGVNS. The CDR3 spells CASLSGQTYNEQFF. The CDR3 region has the DNA TGTGCCAGCCTCTCAGGACAGACTTACAATGAGCAGTTCTTC.

The gene calls are TRBV6-5 and TRBJ1-2; possibly TRBD1 for D (5 bases). Germline V lookup: CDR1 MNHEY, CDR2 SVGAGI. Trimming left V 5 bases short and J 7 bases short, with 11 bases between. This CDR3 contains 12 residues. The CDR3 loop is CASSRSGTGYTF. As DNA, the CDR3 is TGTGCCAGCAGTCGCTCAGGGACTGGCTACACCTTC.

The chain carries TRBV25-1 and TRBJ2-7, with D perhaps matching TRBD1 (6 bases). The V gene's germline CDR1 is MGHDK and CDR2 SYGVNS. Trimming stripped 2 bases from V and 6 bases from J, with 11 bases between. This CDR3 is built from 13 residues. The CDR3 DNA follows: TGTGCCAGCAGTGAAGGCCCCAGGGGCGAGCAGTACTTC. Residues: CASSEGPRGEQYF.

This chain connects TRBV2 to TRBJ2-5, with 15 bases lining up with TRBD2. The CDR3 runs 15 residues. The trim removed 6 bases at V and 4 bases at J, leaving 3 bases unmatched. Per germline, CDR1 SNHLY and CDR2 FYNNEI. In nucleotides, the CDR3 is TGTGCCAGCAGAGGGGGACTAGCGGGAGGAGAGACCCAGTACTTC. It yields the protein CASRGGLAGGETQYF.

The V call is TRBV5-4, the J call TRBJ1-1; TRBD1 aligns across 7 bases. V shed 2 bases and J 6 bases; nucleotides not matched to a gene: 4. Germline CDR1 SGHNT, CDR2 YYREEE (reference sequence). The CDR3 runs to 13 residues. DNA of the CDR3: TGTGCCAGCAGCTTAGGCAGGGGGGCTGAAGCTTTCTTT. Its translation is CASSLGRGAEAFF.

The rearrangement links TRBV30 to TRBJ1-3; possible D gene TRBD1, 6 bases. This CDR3 is built from 13 residues. The V end lost 3 bases, the J end lost 2 bases, and 8 bases lay between the germline ends. Germline V CDR1 and CDR2: GTSNPN, SVGIG (reference sequence). The CDR3 reads CAWRGGPGNTIYF. CDR3 coding DNA: TGTGCCTGGAGAGGGGGGCCTGGAAACACCATATATTTT.

The rearrangement joins TRBV7-6 to TRBJ1-1, with 11 bases that match TRBD1. V was pared by 1 base and J by 5 bases, with 12 bases of the junction left unmatched. The CDR3 has 18 residues. Germline V lookup: CDR1 SGHVS, CDR2 FNYEAQ. CDR3 protein: CASSLGWTGGRKGTEAFF. The DNA of the CDR3 is TGTGCCAGCAGCTTAGGGTGGACAGGGGGCAGGAAGGGGACTGAAGCTTTCTTT.

The chain combines TRBV7-2 with TRBJ1-5; D call uncertain. The CDR3 has 12 amino acids. Germline CDR1 SGHTA, CDR2 FQGNSA. Deletions cut 4 bases from V and 4 bases from J, with 5 bases between. For the CDR3, the DNA is TGTGCCAGCAGCTCTCAAAATCAGCCCCAGCATTTT. Residues: CASSSQNQPQHF.

The chain is built from TRBV15 and TRBJ1-3; 8 nucleotides agree with TRBD1. CDR3 length equals 17 residues. Germline V gene lookup returns CDR1 LNHNV and CDR2 YYDKDF (reference sequence). After removal of 1 base from V and 4 bases from J, the junction contained 9 bases not matched to a gene. CDR3 sequence reads: CATSRGTGWESGNTIYF. In nucleotides, the CDR3 is TGTGCCACCAGCAGAGGGACAGGGTGGGAGTCCGGAAACACCATATATTTT.

This chain connects TRBV5-1 to TRBJ2-4; tentative D call: TRBD1 (5 bases). CDR3 size: 16 residues. The V gene's germline CDR1 is SGHRS and CDR2 YFSETQ. With 0 bases removed from V and 7 bases from J, the gap between germline ends came to 17 bases. The CDR3 loop reads CASSLEGETPWNIQYF. DNA for the CDR3: TGCGCCAGCAGCTTGGAAGGGGAAACTCCCTGGAACATTCAGTACTTC.